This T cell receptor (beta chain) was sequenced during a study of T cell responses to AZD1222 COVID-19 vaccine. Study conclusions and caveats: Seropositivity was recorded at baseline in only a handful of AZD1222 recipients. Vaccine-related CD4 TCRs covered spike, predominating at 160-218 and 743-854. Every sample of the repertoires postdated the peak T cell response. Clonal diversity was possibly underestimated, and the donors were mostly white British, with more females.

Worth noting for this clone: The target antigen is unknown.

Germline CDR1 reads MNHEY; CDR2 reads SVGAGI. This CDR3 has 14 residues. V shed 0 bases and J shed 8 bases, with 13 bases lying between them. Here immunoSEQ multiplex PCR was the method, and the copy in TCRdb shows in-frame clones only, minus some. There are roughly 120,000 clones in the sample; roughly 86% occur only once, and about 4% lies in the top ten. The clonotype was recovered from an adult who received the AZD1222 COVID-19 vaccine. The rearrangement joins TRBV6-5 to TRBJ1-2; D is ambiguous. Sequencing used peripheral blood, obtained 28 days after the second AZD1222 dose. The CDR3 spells CASSYSRVSAGYTF. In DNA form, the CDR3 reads TGTGCCAGCAGTTACTCGCGGGTATCGGCGGGCTACACCTTC.